This T cell receptor (beta chain) was sequenced during a study of blood T cell repertoires in COVID-19. In the study overall: Acute-phase and convalescent COVID-19 samples originated in the United States, Italy and Spain.

Profiled with immunoSEQ multiplex PCR; TCRdb holds only in-frame clones, not every one. The data show approximately 300,000 clones, with 90% seen just once and 2.6% held by the top ten. The CDR3 runs 18 residues. Trimming left V 0 bases short and J 5 bases short, with 22 bases between. The germline gives CDR1 MNHNS, CDR2 SASEGT. The study drew participants aged about 18 to 90 years from some 24 US areas. Cohort allocation depended upon clinical history that participants reported. Donors of Cohort 3 who recovered were those that had two negative PCRs, clearance, or symptom resolution. The table lists this clone with a count of one.

The origin of this receptor is a man aged 55-75 years who had recovered from COVID-19. The specimen sequenced was PBMCs or T cells enriched from blood (not recorded which). The V call is TRBV6-1, the J call TRBJ1-2; D unresolved. The CDR3 spells CASSEARAAARVSYGYTF. CDR3 nucleotides: TGTGCCAGCAGTGAAGCGCGGGCCGCCGCTCGGGTTTCGTATGGCTACACCTTC.